This T cell receptor beta chain was identified in a study of vaccination and CD4 T cells after COVID-19. Overall study: A median of approximately 72 days (range 14 to 241) separated dose two from the taking of post-vaccine samples. The cells were exposed to overlapping spike peptides originating from SARS-CoV-2, HCoV-NL63, HCoV-OC43 and HCoV-229E for stimulation.

Treatment indicated: approximately nine-day PBMC culture with coronavirus spike peptide pools or control peptides (ViraFEST assay). The ends were cut back, 1 base at V and 4 bases at J, with 10 bases in the middle. The CDR3 is 14 amino acids. Germline V gene data show CDR1 as LNHDA and CDR2 as SQIVND (reference sequence). Comments on this clonotype: Its antigen is undetermined.

With the Oncomine TCR Beta short-read assay, DNA from cultured CD4+ T cells was sequenced. Cultured CD4+ T cells were the source of extracted genomic DNA. One entry per CDR3 protein results from TCRdb running MiXCR on the PCR reads. The data show just under 20,000 distinct CDR3 sequences, with approximately 40% seen just once and approximately 10% held by the top ten. Sequencing used CD4+ T cells from blood, cultured in vitro, obtained after SARS-CoV-2 vaccination. This receptor was identified in a human donor who had recovered from COVID-19. This rearrangement joins TRBV19 to TRBJ1-2; D unresolved. CDR3 in DNA: TGTGCCAGTAGTATAGGGCAGGCTGGCTATGGCTACACCTTC. Protein sequence: CASSIGQAGYGYTF.